The present entry profiles one TCR beta chain with its context. The antigen is undetermined. The CDR3 length is 15 residues. The germline gives CDR1 SGHRS, CDR2 YFSETQ. Trimming took off 9 bases at V and 2 bases at J, with 19 bases between the two ends. The split of CD4+ cells yielded CD45RA+ naive and CD45RA-negative memory subsets. Per the authors' pipeline: Junction-only immunoSEQ sequences carried no quality scores, so filtering differed. The repertoire was sequenced with immunoSEQ multiplex PCR; TCRdb's copy has only in-frame clones and lacks some. That table is the source of V, J and clone size, and D and trimming were worked out from the DNA. Of around 2.5 million clones listed, 80% to 95% are singletons. The sample originates from a study of shared clonotypes between healthy human individuals. General study results and limits: Among the subsets, naive ones generally showed larger estimated richness than memory ones. It was only blood that was sampled, and tissue repertoires likely differ.

This receptor was obtained from a man aged 18 to 35 in good health. Some clones in this sample may be carry-over from other donors' samples. V usage is TRBV5-1 and J usage is TRBJ2-3, with D unresolved. Sequencing was carried out using naive CD4+ T cells from PBMCs. The subset denotes: CD45RA+ positively selected. CDR3 loop: CATNFGGSFTDTQYF. CDR3 DNA sequence: TGCGCCACCAATTTCGGCGGCTCCTTCACAGATACGCAGTATTTT.